This T cell receptor beta chain originates from a study of shared clonotypes between healthy human individuals. Study outcomes and limitations: Donor scarcity curtailed the genetic and exposure-history diversity represented herein. When compared with the clonotypes that were shared by all four sorted-subset donors, the non-shared clonotypes turned out to have lower generation probabilities.

The naive CD8 fraction comprised CD45RO-negative cells positively selected for CCR7 and excluded terminally differentiated effector memory CD45RA+ cells. Donors were healthy HIV-negative adults without recent acute infections or vaccinations. Of note for this clone: Its antigen is currently unknown.

TCRdb's copy holds only in-frame clones and misses some; the assay was immunoSEQ multiplex PCR. The profile covers fewer than 700,000 clones, with 85% to 95% appearing a single time and over 0.1% taken by the ten largest. The CDR3 sequence is 13 residues long. V was shortened by 2 bases and J by 6 bases, with 10 bases between the two germline ends. The germline V gene encodes CDR1 MNHEY and CDR2 SVGAGI. The V call is TRBV6-5, the J call TRBJ1-2; no firm D call. The sequenced material came from naive CD8+ T cells sorted from blood. The sequence came from a woman in her 30s in good health. Here the CDR3 DNA reads TGTGCCAGCAGTTACCTCGCTACGAATGGCTACACCTTC. Encoded protein: CASSYLATNGYTF.